Only a few counts were recorded for the clone carrying this T cell receptor (beta chain). Its cognate antigen is unknown. These data originate in a study of T-cell reconstitution after alpha-beta-depleted transplantation in children. Findings and limits, study-wide: There were reportedly several hundred expanded graft clones from which alpha-beta T cells came about two months after transplant. Newly generated T cells supplied most T-cell counts and diversity one year post-transplant.

Preparation of the TCRbeta library used unique molecular identifiers. TCRdb redid the calling of the PCR reads with MiXCR, one entry per CDR3 protein. The sample records 450,000 to 600,000 distinct CDR3 sequences, under 15% being singletons. The junction had 6 bases not matched to a gene; V was cut back by 4 bases and J by 2 bases. The CDR3 spans 15 residues. The germline V gene encodes CDR1 SGHDT and CDR2 YYEEEE. This receptor was obtained from a male patient aged 10 to 17 who had a stem cell transplant for acute myeloid leukemia, so the T cells may come from the graft donor. The V call is TRBV5-6, the J call TRBJ2-1, with 7 positions matching TRBD1. The specimen was PBMCs, mostly from graft donor cells, collected 360 days after TCRalphabeta/CD19-depleted stem cell transplant. CDR3: CASSRAGGTYNEQFF. In nucleotides, the CDR3 is TGTGCCAGCAGCCGGGCAGGGGGAACCTACAATGAGCAGTTCTTC.